The rows below give T cell receptor beta chains drawn from one sample of a study of cytomegalovirus exposure and HLA in healthy donors. Assay: immunoSEQ multiplex PCR; the TCRdb copy retains only in-frame clones and omits some. The table includes 150,000 to 200,000 clones, around 81% detected once. What was sequenced was PBMCs. The receptor set was obtained from a woman aged 25-40 years in good health and CMV-seronegative. CDR3s include the opening cysteine and the closing phenylalanine or tryptophan. D genes are given only for firm matches. Expanded clones are given a class, and other clones once, few, many or no size at all.

CDR3 length,D gene,V gene,J gene,clone size,CDR3 DNA,CDR3 protein
14,TRBD2,TRBV7-2,TRBJ2-5,.,TGTGCCAGCAGTGGGGGGGGGAGGGGAGAGACCCAGTACTTC,CASSGGGRGETQYF
14,TRBD2,TRBV2,TRBJ2-5,.,TGTGCCAGCAAAGGCGGGGGGCCGGGAGAGACCCAGTACTTC,CASKGGGPGETQYF
14,.,TRBV19,TRBJ1-1,.,TGTGCCAGTAGTATTCGGGCGGGGAACACTGAAGCTTTCTTT,CASSIRAGNTEAFF
13,.,TRBV28,TRBJ2-7,.,TGTGCCAGCAGCCTCCTCCGGGAGTACGAGCAGTACTTC,CASSLLREYEQYF
16,TRBD2,TRBV4-3,TRBJ2-1,.,TGCGCCAGCAGCCCAGGACTAGGCAGCTCCTACAATGAGCAGTTCTTC,CASSPGLGSSYNEQFF
16,.,TRBV9,TRBJ2-1,.,TGTGCCAGCAGCGTATCTATCTTCCGTCCGAACAATGAGCAGTTCTTC,CASSVSIFRPNNEQFF
17,TRBD1,TRBV28,TRBJ1-1,few,TGTGCCAGCAGTTTACCGACCGACAGGGCTTGGAACACTGAAGCTTTCTTT,CASSLPTDRAWNTEAFF
15,TRBD2,TRBV9,TRBJ2-7,.,TGTGCCAGCAGTCCAGGGGGGACTAGCGGAGGGCCGCAGTACTTC,CASSPGGTSGGPQYF
13,TRBD1,TRBV28,TRBJ2-7,.,TGTGCCAGCAGCGGACAGGGGTTGTACGAGCAGTACTTC,CASSGQGLYEQYF
16,TRBD2,TRBV7-9,TRBJ2-1,once,TGTGCCAGCAGCTCAGACCCGGGACTACCTTACAATGAGCAGTTCTTC,CASSSDPGLPYNEQFF
13,.,TRBV5-1,TRBJ2-7,.,TGCGCCAGCAGCTTGGATTACTCCTACGAGCAGTACTTC,CASSLDYSYEQYF
16,TRBD2,TRBV9,TRBJ2-1,.,TGTGCCAGCAGCGCGACGTCGGGACTAGCGCGCGATGAGCAGTTCTTC,CASSATSGLARDEQFF
14,TRBD1,TRBV2,TRBJ2-1,few,TGTGCCAGCATCGGGGACAGGGGAGGAGATGAGCAGTTCTTC,CASIGDRGGDEQFF
12,.,TRBV5-5,TRBJ2-5,few,TGTGCCAGCAGCTTGGACGGAGAGACCCAGTACTTC,CASSLDGETQYF
18,.,TRBV4-1,TRBJ1-1,.,TGCGCCAGCAGCCGTGTTAGTTTCTTGGGGTTCGGGGACACTGAAGCTTTCTTT,CASSRVSFLGFGDTEAFF
16,TRBD2,TRBV11-2,TRBJ2-5,.,TGTGCCAGCAGCTTAGTTAGCGGGACGGATCTGGAGACCCAGTACTTC,CASSLVSGTDLETQYF
15,.,TRBV9,TRBJ2-7,.,TGTGCCAGCAGCGTAGACGGGGTGGGAACCTACGAGCAGTACTTC,CASSVDGVGTYEQYF
15,TRBD2,TRBV5-4,TRBJ2-5,.,TGTGCCAGCAGCAATCCCATAGCGGGGGGGATGGCCCAGTACTTC,CASSNPIAGGMAQYF
17,TRBD2,TRBV29-1,TRBJ2-7,.,TGCAGCGGGCGATGGTCTAGCGGGAGTACCCGCTCCTACGAGCAGTACTTC,CSGRWSSGSTRSYEQYF
16,.,TRBV6-5,TRBJ1-3,.,TGTGCCAGCAGTTACTCACGGGGGAGCTCTGGAAACACCATATATTTT,CASSYSRGSSGNTIYF
13,.,TRBV27,TRBJ2-1,.,TGTGCCAGCGCGGACAGTGCCTACAATGAGCAGTTCTTC,CASADSAYNEQFF
16,.,TRBV11-2,TRBJ1-4,.,TGTGCCAGCAGCCTAGGGGCGGGTTCACTTGGGGAAAAACTGTTTTTT,CASSLGAGSLGEKLFF
17,.,TRBV7-2,TRBJ2-1,.,TGTGCCAGCAGCTTAACACAGTTTCGAGTACACTACAATGAGCAGTTCTTC,CASSLTQFRVHYNEQFF
13,TRBD1,TRBV28,TRBJ2-7,.,TGTGCCAGCAGTCGGAAGGACAGGGCCGAGCAGTACTTC,CASSRKDRAEQYF
15,.,TRBV4-1,TRBJ2-1,.,TGCGCCAGCAGCCAAGGGCGGGGGCCCTACAATGAGCAGTTCTTC,CASSQGRGPYNEQFF
14,.,TRBV28,TRBJ1-1,.,TGTGCCAGCAGTCCACCAGTCCGGGAAACTGAAGCTTTCTTT,CASSPPVRETEAFF
14,.,TRBV30,TRBJ2-1,once,TGTGCCTGGAGTCAGGACGGGAGAGGAGATGAGCAGTTCTTC,CAWSQDGRGDEQFF
15,.,TRBV7-2,TRBJ2-1,.,TGTGCCAGCAGCTCGGCACAGGGTTTATTCAATGAGCAGTTCTTC,CASSSAQGLFNEQFF
15,TRBD1,TRBV6-5,TRBJ1-1,.,TGTGCCAGCAGTGGAAGACAGGGGGCGAGAACTGAAGCTTTCTTT,CASSGRQGARTEAFF
15,.,TRBV2,TRBJ1-5,.,TGTGCCAGTGGCCACTATGATTCGAGGAATCAGCCCCAGCATTTT,CASGHYDSRNQPQHF
16,.,TRBV4-3,TRBJ2-3,once,TGCGCCAGCAGCCAAGGGCAGGGTGTGAGCACAGATACGCAGTATTTT,CASSQGQGVSTDTQYF
14,TRBD1,TRBV5-1,TRBJ1-2,.,TGCGCCAGCAGCCCCGGACAGGAAACCTATGGCTACACCTTC,CASSPGQETYGYTF
15,TRBD1,TRBV27,TRBJ1-6,.,TGTGCCAGCAGTTTGTCCCGACAGGGCTATTCACCCCTCCACTTT,CASSLSRQGYSPLHF
14,.,TRBV28,TRBJ2-3,.,TGTGCCAGCAGTTCTGGAGGTCGCACAGATACGCAGTATTTT,CASSSGGRTDTQYF
15,TRBD1,TRBV7-8,TRBJ1-6,once,TGTGCCAGCAGATCCGGGACAGGTTATAATTCACCCCTCCACTTT,CASRSGTGYNSPLHF
16,TRBD2,TRBV2,TRBJ2-5,few,TGTGCCAGCAGCCCCAGGCTAGCGGGGTTGAGGGAGACCCAGTACTTC,CASSPRLAGLRETQYF
12,.,TRBV2,TRBJ2-1,.,TGTGCCAGCACCCAAGGGGGCAATGAGCAGTTCTTC,CASTQGGNEQFF
14,.,TRBV5-5,TRBJ1-6,.,TGTGCCAGCAGCCTGGACAGAAATAATTCACCCCTCCACTTT,CASSLDRNNSPLHF
16,TRBD1,TRBV23-1,TRBJ2-2,.,TGCGCCAGCAGCCCGAGACAGGGGATTTATACCGGGGAGCTGTTTTTT,CASSPRQGIYTGELFF
15,TRBD2,TRBV7-7,TRBJ2-5,.,TGTGCTAGCAGCCCGACCGGGGGGTGGGGGGAGACCCAGTACTTC,CASSPTGGWGETQYF
14,TRBD1,TRBV9,TRBJ1-2,once,TGTGCCAGCAGCGTGGGGACAGCCTCTTATGGCTACACCTTC,CASSVGTASYGYTF
15,TRBD2,TRBV7-2,TRBJ2-5,once,TGTGCCAGCGATCGAATTAACGGGGGGGCAGAGACCCAGTACTTC,CASDRINGGAETQYF
15,TRBD1,TRBV18,TRBJ1-4,.,TGTGCCAGCTCATCCCAGGGGGCAACTAATGAAAAACTGTTTTTT,CASSSQGATNEKLFF
13,TRBD1,TRBV30,TRBJ1-2,few,TGTGCCTGGCGACAGGGACAGTACTATGGCTACACCTTC,CAWRQGQYYGYTF
12,.,TRBV7-9,TRBJ1-2,few,TGTGCCAGCAGGCCCCATTCAGATGGCTACACCTTC,CASRPHSDGYTF
10,TRBD1,TRBV19,TRBJ1-1,.,TGTGCCAGTTCGGGGACAGGGGGCTTCTTT,CASSGTGGFF